This TCR beta chain was found in a study of blood T cell repertoires in COVID-19. Study as a whole: Researchers got acute and convalescent COVID-19 samples from the United States, Italy and Spain. T cells, B-cell-depleted T cells, or PBMCs supplied cDNA or gDNA.

Looked up from germline, CDR1 is LGHDT and CDR2 is YNNKEL (reference sequence). This CDR3 region has 14 residues. Deletions cut 5 bases from V and 5 bases from J, with 15 bases between. Original methodology: Amplification with reference gene primers provided the estimates of nucleated cell counts. TCRdb's table, derived via immunoSEQ multiplex PCR, lists solely in-frame clones and lacks some. V, J and clone size were drawn from that table, and D and trimming were deduced from the DNA. This sample has 80,000 or so clones; 91% occur once, and the top ten carry 1.9%. The genes are TRBV3-1 (or the pseudogene TRBV3-2) and TRBJ2-5, with D perhaps matching TRBD2 (6 bases). The sample consisted of peripheral blood. This sequence was found in a woman aged 45-59 years in a cohort sampled during active COVID-19. CDR3 region: CASSFPGGRETQYF. CDR3 coding DNA: TGTGCCAGCAGCTTCCCAGGTGGGAGGGAGACCCAGTACTTC.